This paragraph reports one T cell receptor beta chain. This sample was included in a study of blood T cell repertoires in COVID-19. Some clones are missing from TCRdb's copy, which holds only in-frame ones; the method was immunoSEQ multiplex PCR. Here the sample spans about 320,000 clones, around 86% being singletons. Unmatched junction bases numbered 2, after V lost 1 base and J lost 3 bases. CDR3 length: 14 residues. Germline CDR1 and CDR2: LGHDT and YNNKEL (reference sequence). The source is a woman in her forties or fifties with acute or convalescent COVID-19. Sequenced: peripheral blood. This chain joins TRBV3-1 (or the pseudogene TRBV3-2) and TRBJ1-2; TRBD1 aligns across 7 bases. CDR3 sequence (DNA): TGTGCCAGCAGCCAAGGACAGGGTGACTATGGCTACACCTTC. It translates to CASSQGQGDYGYTF.